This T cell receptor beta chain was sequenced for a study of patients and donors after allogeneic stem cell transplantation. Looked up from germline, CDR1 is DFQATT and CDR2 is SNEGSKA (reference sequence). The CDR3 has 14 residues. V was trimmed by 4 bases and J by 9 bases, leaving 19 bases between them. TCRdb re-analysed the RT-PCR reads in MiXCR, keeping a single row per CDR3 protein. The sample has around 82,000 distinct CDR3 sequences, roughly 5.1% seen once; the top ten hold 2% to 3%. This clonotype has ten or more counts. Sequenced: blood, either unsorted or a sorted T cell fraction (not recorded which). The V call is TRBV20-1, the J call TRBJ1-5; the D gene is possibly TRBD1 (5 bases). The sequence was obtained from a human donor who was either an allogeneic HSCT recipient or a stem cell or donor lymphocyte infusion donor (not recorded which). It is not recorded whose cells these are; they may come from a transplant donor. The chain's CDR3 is CSATADRSFLPQHF. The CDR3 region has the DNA TGCAGTGCTACAGCTGACAGATCCTTTTTGCCCCAGCATTTT.